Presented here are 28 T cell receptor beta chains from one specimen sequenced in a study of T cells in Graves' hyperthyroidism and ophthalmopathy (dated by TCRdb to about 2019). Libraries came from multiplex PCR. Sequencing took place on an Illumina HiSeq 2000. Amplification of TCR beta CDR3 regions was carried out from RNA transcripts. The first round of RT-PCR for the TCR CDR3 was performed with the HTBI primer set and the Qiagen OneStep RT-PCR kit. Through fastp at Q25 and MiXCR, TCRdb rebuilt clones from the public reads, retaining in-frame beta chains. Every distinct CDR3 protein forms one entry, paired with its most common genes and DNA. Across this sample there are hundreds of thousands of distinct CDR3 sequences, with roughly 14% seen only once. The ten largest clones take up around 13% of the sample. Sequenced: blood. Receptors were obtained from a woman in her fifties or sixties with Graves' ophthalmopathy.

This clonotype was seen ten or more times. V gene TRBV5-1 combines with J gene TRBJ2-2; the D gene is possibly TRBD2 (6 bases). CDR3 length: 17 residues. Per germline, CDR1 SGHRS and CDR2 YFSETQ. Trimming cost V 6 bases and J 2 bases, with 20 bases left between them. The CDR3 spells CASILQPGTSNTGELFF. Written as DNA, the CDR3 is TGCGCCAGCATCCTCCAGCCCGGGACTTCTAACACCGGGGAGCTGTTTTTT.

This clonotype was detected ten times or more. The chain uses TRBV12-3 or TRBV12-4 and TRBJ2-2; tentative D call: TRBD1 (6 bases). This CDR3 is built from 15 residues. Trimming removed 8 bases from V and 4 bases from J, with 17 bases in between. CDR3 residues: CASGLRGSPTGELFF. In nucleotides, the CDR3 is TGTGCCAGCGGTCTCAGGGGCAGTCCCACCGGGGAGCTGTTTTTT.

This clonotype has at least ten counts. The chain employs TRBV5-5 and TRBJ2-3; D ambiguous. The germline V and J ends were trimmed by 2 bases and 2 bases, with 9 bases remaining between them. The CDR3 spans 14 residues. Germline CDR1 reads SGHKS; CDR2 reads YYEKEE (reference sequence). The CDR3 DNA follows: TGTGCCAGCAGCTTCCTCGATGTCACAGATACGCAGTATTTT. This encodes CASSFLDVTDTQYF.

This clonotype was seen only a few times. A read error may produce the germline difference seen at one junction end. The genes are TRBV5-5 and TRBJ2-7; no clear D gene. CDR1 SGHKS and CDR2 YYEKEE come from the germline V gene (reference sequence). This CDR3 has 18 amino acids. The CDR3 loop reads CASSLILFRAKSSCEQYF. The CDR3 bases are TGTGCCAGCAGCTTGATTCTTTTCCGGGCTAAAAGCTCCTGCGAGCAGTACTTC. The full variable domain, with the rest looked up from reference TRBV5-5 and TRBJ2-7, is DAGVTQSPTHLIKTRGQQVTLRCSPISGHKSVSWYQQVLGQGPQFIFQYYEKEERGRGNFPDRFSARQFPNYSSELNVNALLLGDSALYLCASSLILFRAKSSCEQYFGPGTRLTVT.

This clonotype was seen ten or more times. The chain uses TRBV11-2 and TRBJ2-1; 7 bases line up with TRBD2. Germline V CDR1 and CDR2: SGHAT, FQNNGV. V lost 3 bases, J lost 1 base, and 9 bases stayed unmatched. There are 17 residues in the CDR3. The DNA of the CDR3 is TGTGCCAGCAGCTTCCGGATCTCAGCGGGGTCCTACAATGAGCAGTTCTTC. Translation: CASSFRISAGSYNEQFF.

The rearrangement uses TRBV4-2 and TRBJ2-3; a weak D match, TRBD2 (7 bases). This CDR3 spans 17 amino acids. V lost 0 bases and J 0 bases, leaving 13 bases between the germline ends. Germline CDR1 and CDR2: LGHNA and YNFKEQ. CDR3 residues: CASSQEGGVRSTDTQYF. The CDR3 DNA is TGTGCCAGCAGCCAAGAAGGGGGGGTCCGGAGCACAGATACGCAGTATTTT.

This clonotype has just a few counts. CDR3: CASRMGLAGDNEQFF. Here the CDR3 DNA reads TGTGCCAGCAGAATGGGACTAGCGGGAGATAATGAGCAGTTCTTC. The V and J genes are TRBV6-2 or TRBV6-3 and TRBJ2-1, with 14 bases aligning to TRBD2. The trim removed 6 bases at V and 7 bases at J, leaving 5 bases unmatched. The CDR3 runs 15 residues. Germline lookup yields CDR1 MNHEY and CDR2 SVGEGT.

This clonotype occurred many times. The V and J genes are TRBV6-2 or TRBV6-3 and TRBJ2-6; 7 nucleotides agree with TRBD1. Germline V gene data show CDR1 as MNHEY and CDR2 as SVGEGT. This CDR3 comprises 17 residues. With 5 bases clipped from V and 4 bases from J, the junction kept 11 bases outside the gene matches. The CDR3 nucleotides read TGTGCCAGCAGTAACCTACCTACAGGGGACGGGGCCAACGTCCTGACTTTC. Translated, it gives CASSNLPTGDGANVLTF.

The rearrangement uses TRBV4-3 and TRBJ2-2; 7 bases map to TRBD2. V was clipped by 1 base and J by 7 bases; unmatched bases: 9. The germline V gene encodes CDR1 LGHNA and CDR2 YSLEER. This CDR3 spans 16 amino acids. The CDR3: CASSQVAGRAFGELFF. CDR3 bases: TGCGCCAGCAGCCAAGTCGCTGGGAGGGCCTTCGGGGAGCTGTTTTTT.

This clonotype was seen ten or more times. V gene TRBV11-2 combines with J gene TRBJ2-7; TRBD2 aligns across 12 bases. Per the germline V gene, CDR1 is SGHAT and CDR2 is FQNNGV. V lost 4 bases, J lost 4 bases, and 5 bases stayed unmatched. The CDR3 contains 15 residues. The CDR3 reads CASSWTSGKTYEQYF. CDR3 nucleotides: TGTGCCAGCAGCTGGACTAGCGGGAAGACTTACGAGCAGTACTTC.

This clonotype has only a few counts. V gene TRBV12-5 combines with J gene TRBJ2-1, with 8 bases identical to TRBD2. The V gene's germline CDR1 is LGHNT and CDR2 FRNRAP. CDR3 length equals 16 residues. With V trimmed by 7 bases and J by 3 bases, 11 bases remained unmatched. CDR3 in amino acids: CASEALAGASYNEQFF. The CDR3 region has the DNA TGTGCTAGTGAAGCGCTAGCGGGCGCAAGCTACAATGAGCAGTTCTTC. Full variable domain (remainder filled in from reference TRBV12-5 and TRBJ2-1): DARVTQTPRHKVTEMGQEVTMRCQPILGHNTVFWYRQTMMQGLELLAYFRNRAPLDDSGMPKDRFSAEMPDATLATLKIQPSEPRDSAVYFCASEALAGASYNEQFFGPGTRLTVL.

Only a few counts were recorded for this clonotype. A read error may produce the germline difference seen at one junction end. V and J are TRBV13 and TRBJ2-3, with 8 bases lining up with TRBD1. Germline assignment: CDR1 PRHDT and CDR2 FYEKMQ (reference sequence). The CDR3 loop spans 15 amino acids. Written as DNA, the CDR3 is TGTGCCAGCAGCATAGACTGGACAGGGACAGATACGCGGTATTTT. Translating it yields CASSIDWTGTDTRYF.

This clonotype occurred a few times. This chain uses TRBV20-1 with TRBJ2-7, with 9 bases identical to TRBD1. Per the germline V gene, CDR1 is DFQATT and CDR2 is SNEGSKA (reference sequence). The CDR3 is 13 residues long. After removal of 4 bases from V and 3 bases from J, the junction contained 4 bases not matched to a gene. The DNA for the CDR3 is TGCAGTGCTAAAGACAGGGGGGGCTACGAGCAGTACTTC. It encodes CSAKDRGGYEQYF.

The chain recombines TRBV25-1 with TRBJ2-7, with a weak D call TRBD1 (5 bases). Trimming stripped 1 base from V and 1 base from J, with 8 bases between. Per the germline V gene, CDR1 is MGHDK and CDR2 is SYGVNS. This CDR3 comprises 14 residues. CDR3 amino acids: CASSEWGRSYEQYF. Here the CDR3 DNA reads TGTGCCAGCAGTGAATGGGGCAGGTCCTACGAGCAGTACTTC.

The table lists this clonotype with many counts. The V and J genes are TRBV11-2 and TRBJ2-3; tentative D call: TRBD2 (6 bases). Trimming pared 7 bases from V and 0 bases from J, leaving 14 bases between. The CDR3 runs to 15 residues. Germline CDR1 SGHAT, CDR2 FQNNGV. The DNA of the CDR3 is TGTGCCAGCACCGCTAGCGAAGCTAGCACAGATACGCAGTATTTT. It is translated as CASTASEASTDTQYF.

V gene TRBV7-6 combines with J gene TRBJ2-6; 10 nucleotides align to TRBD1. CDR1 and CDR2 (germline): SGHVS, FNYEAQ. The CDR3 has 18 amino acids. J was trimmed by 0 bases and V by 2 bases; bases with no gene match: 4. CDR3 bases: TGTGCCAGCAGCTTAAAGACAGGGGGCGCCTCTGGGGCCAACGTCCTGACTTTC. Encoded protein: CASSLKTGGASGANVLTF. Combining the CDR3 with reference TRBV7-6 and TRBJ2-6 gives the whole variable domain GAGVSQSPRYKVTKRGQDVALRCDPISGHVSLYWYRQALGQGPEFLTYFNYEAQQDKSGLPNDRFSAERPEGSISTLTIQRTEQRDSAMYRCASSLKTGGASGANVLTFGAGSRLTVL.

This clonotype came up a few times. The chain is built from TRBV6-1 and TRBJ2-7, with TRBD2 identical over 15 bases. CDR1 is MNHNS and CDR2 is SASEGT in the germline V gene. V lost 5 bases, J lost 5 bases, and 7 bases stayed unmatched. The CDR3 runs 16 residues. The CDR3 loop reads CASSLKGLAGGNEQYF. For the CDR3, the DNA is TGTGCCAGCAGTTTAAAAGGACTAGCGGGAGGGAACGAGCAGTACTTC.

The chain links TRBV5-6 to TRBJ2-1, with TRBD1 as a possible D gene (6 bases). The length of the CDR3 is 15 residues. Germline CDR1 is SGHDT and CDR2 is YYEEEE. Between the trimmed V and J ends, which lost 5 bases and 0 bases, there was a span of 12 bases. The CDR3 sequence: CASRATGSSYNEQFF. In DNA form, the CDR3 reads TGTGCCAGCAGGGCTACAGGGAGCTCCTACAATGAGCAGTTCTTC.

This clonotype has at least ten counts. This CDR3 reads CSARVTNTEAFF. As DNA, the CDR3 is TGCAGTGCTAGAGTCACAAACACTGAAGCTTTCTTT. The rearrangement joins TRBV20-1 to TRBJ1-1; D is uncertain. With 1 base removed from V and 2 bases from J, the gap between germline ends came to 5 bases. CDR3 length equals 12 residues. Germline V CDR1 and CDR2: DFQATT, SNEGSKA (reference sequence).

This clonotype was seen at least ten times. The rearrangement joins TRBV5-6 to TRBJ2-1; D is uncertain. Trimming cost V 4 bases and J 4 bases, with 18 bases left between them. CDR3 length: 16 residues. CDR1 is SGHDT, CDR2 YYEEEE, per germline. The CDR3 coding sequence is TGTGCCAGCAGCAACGGCAGGCTTTCCCTATACAATGAGCAGTTCTTC. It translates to CASSNGRLSLYNEQFF.

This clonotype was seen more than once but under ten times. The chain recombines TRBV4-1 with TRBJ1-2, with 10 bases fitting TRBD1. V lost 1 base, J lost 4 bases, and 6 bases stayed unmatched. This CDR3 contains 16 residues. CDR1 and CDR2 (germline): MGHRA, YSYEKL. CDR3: CASSQAGTGAGYGYTF. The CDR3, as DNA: TGCGCCAGCAGCCAAGCCGGGACAGGGGCGGGCTATGGCTACACCTTC.

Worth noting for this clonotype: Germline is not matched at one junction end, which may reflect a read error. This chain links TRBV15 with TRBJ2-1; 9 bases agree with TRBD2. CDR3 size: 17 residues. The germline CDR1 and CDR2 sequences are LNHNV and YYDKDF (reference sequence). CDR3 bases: TGTGCCACCAGCAGAGAGGATTTAGCGGGAGCCTACAATGGGCAGTTCTTC. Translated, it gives CATSREDLAGAYNGQFF.

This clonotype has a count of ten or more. In nucleotides, the CDR3 is TGTGCCAGCAGCCAACAAGGATCCAAAAACATTCAGTACTTC. Protein: CASSQQGSKNIQYF. The rearrangement links TRBV11-2 to TRBJ2-4; D is unresolved. V was pared by 5 bases and J by 2 bases, with 10 bases between. Germline assignment: CDR1 SGHAT and CDR2 FQNNGV. The CDR3 is made up of 14 amino acids. The entire variable domain, with the rest obtained from reference TRBV11-2 and TRBJ2-4, is as follows: EAGVAQSPRYKIIEKRQSVAFWCNPISGHATLYWYQQILGQGPKLLIQFQNNGVVDDSQLPKDRFSAERLKGVDSTLKIQPAKLEDSAVYLCASSQQGSKNIQYFGAGTRLSVL.

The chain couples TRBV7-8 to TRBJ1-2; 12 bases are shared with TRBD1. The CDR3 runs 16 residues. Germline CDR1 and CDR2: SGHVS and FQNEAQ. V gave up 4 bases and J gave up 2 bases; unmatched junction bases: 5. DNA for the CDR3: TGTGCCAGCAGCTCGGGACAGGGGGCCTGGAACTATGGCTACACCTTC. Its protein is CASSSGQGAWNYGYTF.

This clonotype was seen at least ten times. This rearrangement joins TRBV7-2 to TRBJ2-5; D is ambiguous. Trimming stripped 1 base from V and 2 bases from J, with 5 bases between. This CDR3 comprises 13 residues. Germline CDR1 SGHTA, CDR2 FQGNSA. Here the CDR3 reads CASSLERQETQYF. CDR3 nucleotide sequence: TGTGCCAGCAGCTTAGAAAGGCAAGAGACCCAGTACTTC.

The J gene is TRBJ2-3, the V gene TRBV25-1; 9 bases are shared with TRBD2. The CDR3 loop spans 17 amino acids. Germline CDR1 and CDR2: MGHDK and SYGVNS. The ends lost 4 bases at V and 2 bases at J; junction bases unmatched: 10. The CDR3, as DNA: TGTGCCAGCAGTGGATGGACTAGCGAGTCCAACACAGATACGCAGTATTTT. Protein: CASSGWTSESNTDTQYF.

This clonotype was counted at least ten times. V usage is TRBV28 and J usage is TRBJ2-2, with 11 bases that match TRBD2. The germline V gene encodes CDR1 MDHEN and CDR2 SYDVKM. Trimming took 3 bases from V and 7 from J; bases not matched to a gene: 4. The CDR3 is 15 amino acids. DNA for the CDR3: TGTGCCAGCAGTTTGTTACTAGCGGGAGACGGGGAGCTGTTTTTT. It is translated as CASSLLLAGDGELFF.

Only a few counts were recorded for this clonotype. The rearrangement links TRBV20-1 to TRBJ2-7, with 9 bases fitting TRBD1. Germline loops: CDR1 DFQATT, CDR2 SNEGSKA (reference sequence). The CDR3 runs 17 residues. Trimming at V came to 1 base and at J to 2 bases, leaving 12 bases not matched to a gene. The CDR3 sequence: CSARGTYRQGVPYEQYF. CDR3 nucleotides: TGCAGTGCTAGAGGGACCTATAGACAGGGGGTCCCCTACGAGCAGTACTTC.